This T cell receptor beta chain was recorded in a study of cytomegalovirus exposure and HLA in healthy donors. The primer mix had 60 Vbeta and 13 Jbeta primers. TCRdb's copy holds only in-frame clones and misses some; the assay was immunoSEQ multiplex PCR. The sample has some 120,000 clones, under 85% seen once. This clone was detected only a few times. Donors showed nominal health when sampled, although they likely had unrecorded immune exposures. Trimming removed 5 bases from V and 9 bases from J, with 16 bases in between. Germline V gives CDR1 SGHNT, CDR2 YENEEA. CDR3 size: 14 residues. What was sequenced was PBMCs. The chain recombines TRBV11-3 with TRBJ2-2, with D possibly matching TRBD2 (6 bases). The sequence derives from a young man in good health and CMV-seropositive. The CDR3 spells CASSLDGGGRELFF. The CDR3 DNA follows: TGTGCCAGCAGCCTGGACGGGGGAGGCAGGGAGCTGTTTTTT.